This T cell receptor beta chain was sequenced during a study of radiation and T cells in renal cell carcinoma. Broader study findings: Top tumor clonotypes rose in blood 2 weeks post-radiation, then contracted. No pretreatment tumor biopsies were available for baseline clonotypes.

Turning to this clone: What it binds is unknown.

J lost 1 base, V lost 6 bases, and 13 bases had no gene match. Germline V CDR1 and CDR2: SGHAT, FQNNGV. CDR3 length: 17 residues. The time point was: blood 2 weeks post-SBRT. The treatment denotes: 15 Gy SBRT to primary tumor, nephrectomy 4 weeks later. After SBRT, blood was collected at 2 and 4 weeks, plus baseline. Clones were sequenced by immunoSEQ multiplex PCR, and TCRdb holds only the in-frame ones, with some missing. The sample records 70,000 to 80,000 clones, just over 85% being singletons. This TCR came from a woman in her forties or fifties with renal cell carcinoma. This sample comprised blood, obtained from a patient whose treatment included radiotherapy and nephrectomy. This chain uses TRBV11-2 with TRBJ2-7; 9 nucleotides align to TRBD1. Here the CDR3 DNA reads TGTGCCAGCAGTACAATGCCGGGACAGGGCCTTTCCTACGAGCAGTACTTC. Its protein is CASSTMPGQGLSYEQYF.